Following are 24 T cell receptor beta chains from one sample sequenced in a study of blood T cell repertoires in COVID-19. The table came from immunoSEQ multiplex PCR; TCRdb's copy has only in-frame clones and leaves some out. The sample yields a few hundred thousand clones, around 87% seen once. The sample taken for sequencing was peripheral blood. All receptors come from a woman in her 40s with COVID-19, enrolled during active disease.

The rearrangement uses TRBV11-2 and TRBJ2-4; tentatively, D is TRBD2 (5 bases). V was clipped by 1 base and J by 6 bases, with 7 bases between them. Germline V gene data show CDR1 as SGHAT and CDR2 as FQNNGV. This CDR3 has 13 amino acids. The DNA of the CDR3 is TGTGCCAGCAGCTTAGCGGGAACAAACATTCAGTACTTC. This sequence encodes CASSLAGTNIQYF.

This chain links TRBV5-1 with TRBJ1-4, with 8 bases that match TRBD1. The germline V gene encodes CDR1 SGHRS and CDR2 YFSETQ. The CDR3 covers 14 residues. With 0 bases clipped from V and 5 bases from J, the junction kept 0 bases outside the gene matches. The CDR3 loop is CASSLGQGNEKLFF. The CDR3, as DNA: TGCGCCAGCAGCTTGGGACAGGGGAATGAAAAACTGTTTTTT.

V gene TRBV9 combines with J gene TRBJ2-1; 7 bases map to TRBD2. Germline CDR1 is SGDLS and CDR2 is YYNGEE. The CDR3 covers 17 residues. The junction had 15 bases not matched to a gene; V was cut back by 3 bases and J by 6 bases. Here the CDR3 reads CASSEALTIAGRNEQFF. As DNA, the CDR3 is TGTGCCAGCAGCGAGGCCCTTACGATAGCGGGCCGCAATGAGCAGTTCTTC.

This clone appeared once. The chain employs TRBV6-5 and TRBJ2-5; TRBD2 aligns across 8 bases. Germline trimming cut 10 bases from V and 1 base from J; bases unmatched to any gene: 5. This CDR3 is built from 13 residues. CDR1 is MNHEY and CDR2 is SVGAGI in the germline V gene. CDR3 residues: CAIGRGAQETQYF. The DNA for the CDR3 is TGTGCCATCGGGCGGGGGGCCCAAGAGACCCAGTACTTC.

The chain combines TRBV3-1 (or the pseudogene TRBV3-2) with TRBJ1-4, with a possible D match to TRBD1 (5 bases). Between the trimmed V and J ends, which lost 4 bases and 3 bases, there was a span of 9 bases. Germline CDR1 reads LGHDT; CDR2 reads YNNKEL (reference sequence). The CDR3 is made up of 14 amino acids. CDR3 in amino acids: CASSRAGANEKLFF. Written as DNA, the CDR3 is TGTGCCAGCAGCCGGGCGGGGGCTAATGAAAAACTGTTTTTT.

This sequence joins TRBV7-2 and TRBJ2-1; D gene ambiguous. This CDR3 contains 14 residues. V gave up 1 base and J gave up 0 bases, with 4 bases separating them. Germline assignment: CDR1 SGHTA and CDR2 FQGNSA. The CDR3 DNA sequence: TGTGCCAGCAGCTTAGACGGCTCCTACAATGAGCAGTTCTTC. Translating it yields CASSLDGSYNEQFF.

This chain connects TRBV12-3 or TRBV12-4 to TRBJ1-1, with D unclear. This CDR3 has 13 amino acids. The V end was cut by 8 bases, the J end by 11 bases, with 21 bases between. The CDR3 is CASESSGGVRAFF. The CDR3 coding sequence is TGTGCCAGCGAGTCGTCGGGCGGGGTACGGGCTTTCTTT.

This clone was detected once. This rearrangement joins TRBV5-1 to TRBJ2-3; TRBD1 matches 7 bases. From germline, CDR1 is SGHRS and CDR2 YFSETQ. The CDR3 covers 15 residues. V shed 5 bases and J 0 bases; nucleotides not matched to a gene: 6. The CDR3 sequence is CASRAPGQSTDTQYF. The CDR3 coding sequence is TGCGCCAGCAGAGCTCCGGGACAGAGCACAGATACGCAGTATTTT.

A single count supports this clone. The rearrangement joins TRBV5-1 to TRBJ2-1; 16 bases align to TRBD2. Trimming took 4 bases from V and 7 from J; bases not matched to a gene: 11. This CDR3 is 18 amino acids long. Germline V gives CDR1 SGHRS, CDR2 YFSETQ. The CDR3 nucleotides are TGCGCCAGCAGCACTGGGACTAGCGGGAGGGTTATGTTGAATGAGCAGTTCTTC. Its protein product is CASSTGTSGRVMLNEQFF.

The CDR3 here is CASSASDRVYGYTF. In nucleotides, the CDR3 is TGCGCCAGCAGTGCTAGCGACAGGGTTTATGGCTACACCTTC. The rearrangement joins TRBV10-2 to TRBJ1-2; 7 nucleotides agree with TRBD1. This CDR3 has 14 residues. Trimming removed 4 bases from V and 5 bases from J; junction bases left unmatched: 7. CDR1 and CDR2 from the germline V gene are WSHSY and SAAADI.

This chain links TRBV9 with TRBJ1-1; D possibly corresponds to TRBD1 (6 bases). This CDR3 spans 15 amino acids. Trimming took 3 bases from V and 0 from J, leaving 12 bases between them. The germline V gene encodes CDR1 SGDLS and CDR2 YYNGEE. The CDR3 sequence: CASSADSRMNTEAFF. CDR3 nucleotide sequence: TGTGCCAGCAGCGCGGACAGTCGGATGAACACTGAAGCTTTCTTT.

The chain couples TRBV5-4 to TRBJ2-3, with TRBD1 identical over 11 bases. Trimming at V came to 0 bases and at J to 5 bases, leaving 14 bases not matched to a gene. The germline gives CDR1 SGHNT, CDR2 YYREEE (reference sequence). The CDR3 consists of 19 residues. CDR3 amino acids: CASSLALGQGVHSGDTQYF. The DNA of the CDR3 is TGTGCCAGCAGCTTGGCCCTGGGACAGGGGGTTCACTCGGGAGATACGCAGTATTTT.

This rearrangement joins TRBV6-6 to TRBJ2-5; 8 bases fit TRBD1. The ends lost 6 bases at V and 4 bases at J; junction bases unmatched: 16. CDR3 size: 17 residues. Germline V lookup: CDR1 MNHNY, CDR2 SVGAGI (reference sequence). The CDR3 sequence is CASSRSGARTGTETQYF. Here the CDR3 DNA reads TGTGCCAGCAGCCGATCTGGGGCCCGGACAGGGACAGAGACCCAGTACTTC.

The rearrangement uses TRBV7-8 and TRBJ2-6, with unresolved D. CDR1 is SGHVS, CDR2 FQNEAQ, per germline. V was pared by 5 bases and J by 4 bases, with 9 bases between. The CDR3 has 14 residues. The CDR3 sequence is CASSASQGANVLTF. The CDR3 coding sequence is TGTGCCAGCAGCGCCTCCCAGGGGGCCAACGTCCTGACTTTC. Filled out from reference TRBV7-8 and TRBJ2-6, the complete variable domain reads GAGVSQSPRYKVAKRGQDVALRCDPISGHVSLFWYQQALGQGPEFLTYFQNEAQLDKSGLPSDRFFAERPEGSVSTLKIQRTQQEDSAVYLCASSASQGANVLTFGAGSRLTVL.

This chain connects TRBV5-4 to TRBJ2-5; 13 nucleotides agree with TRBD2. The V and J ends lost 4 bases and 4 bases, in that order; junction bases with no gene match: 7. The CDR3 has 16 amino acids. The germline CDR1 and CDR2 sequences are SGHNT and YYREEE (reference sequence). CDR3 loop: CASSPTSGGASETQYF. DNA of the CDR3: TGTGCCAGCAGCCCCACTAGCGGGGGGGCCTCAGAGACCCAGTACTTC. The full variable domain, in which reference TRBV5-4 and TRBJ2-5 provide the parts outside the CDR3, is ETGVTQSPTHLIKTRGQQVTLRCSSQSGHNTVSWYQQALGQGPQFIFQYYREEENGRGNFPPRFSGLQFPNYSSELNVNALELDDSALYLCASSPTSGGASETQYFGPGTRLLVL.

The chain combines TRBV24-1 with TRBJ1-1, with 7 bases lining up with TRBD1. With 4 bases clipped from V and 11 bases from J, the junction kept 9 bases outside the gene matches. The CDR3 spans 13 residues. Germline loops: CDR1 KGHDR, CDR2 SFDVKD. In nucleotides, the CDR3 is TGTGCCACCAGTGAGCGACAGGGTGCTTGGGCTTTCTTT. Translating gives CATSERQGAWAFF.

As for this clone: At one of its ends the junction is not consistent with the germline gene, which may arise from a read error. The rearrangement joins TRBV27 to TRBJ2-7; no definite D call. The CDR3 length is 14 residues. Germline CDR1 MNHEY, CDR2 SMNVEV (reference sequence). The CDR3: CAGSLGPTSYEQYF. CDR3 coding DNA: TGTGCCGGCAGTTTAGGGCCCACCTCCTACGAGCAGTACTTC.

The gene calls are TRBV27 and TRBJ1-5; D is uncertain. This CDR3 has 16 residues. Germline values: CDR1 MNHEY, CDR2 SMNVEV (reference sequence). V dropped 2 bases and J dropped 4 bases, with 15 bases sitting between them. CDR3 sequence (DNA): TGTGCCAGCAGTTTAGGGGTGGCAGGAGGGAATCAGCCCCAGCATTTT. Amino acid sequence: CASSLGVAGGNQPQHF.

The CDR3 nucleotides are TGTGCCAGTAGTATAGACCCGATGACAGGGAACACTGAAGCTTTCTTT. This sequence encodes CASSIDPMTGNTEAFF. The chain has TRBV19 and TRBJ1-1; TRBD1 is a possible D gene (6 bases). Germline lookup yields CDR1 LNHDA and CDR2 SQIVND (reference sequence). The CDR3 extends over 16 amino acids. Trimming left V 0 bases short and J 1 base short, with 12 bases between.

The CDR3 DNA reads TGTGCCAGTAGTATAGTGACAGGGAGCACTGAAGCTTTCTTT. Amino acid sequence: CASSIVTGSTEAFF. The gene calls are TRBV19 and TRBJ1-1, with 7 bases lining up with TRBD1. Germline loops: CDR1 LNHDA, CDR2 SQIVND (reference sequence). Unmatched junction bases numbered 3, after V lost 1 base and J lost 4 bases. This CDR3 is built from 14 residues.

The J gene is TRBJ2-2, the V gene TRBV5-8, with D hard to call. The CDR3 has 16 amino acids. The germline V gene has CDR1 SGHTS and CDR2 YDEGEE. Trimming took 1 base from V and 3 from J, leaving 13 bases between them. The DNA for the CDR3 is TGTGCCAGCAGCTTGCCCCCGACAATCTACACCGGGGAGCTGTTTTTT. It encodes CASSLPPTIYTGELFF.

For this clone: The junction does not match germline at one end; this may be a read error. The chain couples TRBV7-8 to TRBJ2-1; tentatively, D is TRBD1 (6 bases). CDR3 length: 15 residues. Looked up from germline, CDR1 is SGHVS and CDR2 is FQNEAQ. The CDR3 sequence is CASSLVLGTPLQVFF. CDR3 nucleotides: TGCGCCAGCAGCTTAGTGTTGGGGACACCCTTACAAGTGTTCTTC. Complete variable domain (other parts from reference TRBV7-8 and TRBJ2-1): GAGVSQSPRYKVAKRGQDVALRCDPISGHVSLFWYQQALGQGPEFLTYFQNEAQLDKSGLPSDRFFAERPEGSVSTLKIQRTQQEDSAVYLCASSLVLGTPLQVFFGPGTRLTVL.

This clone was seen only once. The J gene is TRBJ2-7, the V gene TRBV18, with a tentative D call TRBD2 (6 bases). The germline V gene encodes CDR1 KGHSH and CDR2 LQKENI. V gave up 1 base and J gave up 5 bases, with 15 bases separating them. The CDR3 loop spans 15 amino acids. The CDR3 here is CASSPRGDPPHEQYF. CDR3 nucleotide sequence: TGTGCCAGCTCACCACGGGGGGATCCCCCCCACGAGCAGTACTTC.

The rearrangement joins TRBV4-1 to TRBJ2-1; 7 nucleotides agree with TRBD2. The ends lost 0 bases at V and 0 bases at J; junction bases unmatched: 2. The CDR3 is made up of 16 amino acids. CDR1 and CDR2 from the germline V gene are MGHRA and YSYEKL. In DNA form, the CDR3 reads TGCGCCAGCAGCCAAGATACGGGGGGCTCCTACAATGAGCAGTTCTTC. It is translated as CASSQDTGGSYNEQFF.